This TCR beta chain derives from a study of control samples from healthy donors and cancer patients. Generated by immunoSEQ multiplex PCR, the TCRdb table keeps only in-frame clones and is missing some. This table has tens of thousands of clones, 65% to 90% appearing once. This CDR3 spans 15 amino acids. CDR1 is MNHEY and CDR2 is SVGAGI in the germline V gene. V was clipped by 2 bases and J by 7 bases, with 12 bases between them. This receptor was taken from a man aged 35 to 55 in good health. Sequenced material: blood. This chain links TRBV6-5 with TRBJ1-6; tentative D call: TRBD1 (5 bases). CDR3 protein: CASSYIQGVNSPLHF. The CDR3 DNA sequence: TGTGCCAGCAGTTACATCCAGGGTGTAAATTCACCCCTCCACTTT.